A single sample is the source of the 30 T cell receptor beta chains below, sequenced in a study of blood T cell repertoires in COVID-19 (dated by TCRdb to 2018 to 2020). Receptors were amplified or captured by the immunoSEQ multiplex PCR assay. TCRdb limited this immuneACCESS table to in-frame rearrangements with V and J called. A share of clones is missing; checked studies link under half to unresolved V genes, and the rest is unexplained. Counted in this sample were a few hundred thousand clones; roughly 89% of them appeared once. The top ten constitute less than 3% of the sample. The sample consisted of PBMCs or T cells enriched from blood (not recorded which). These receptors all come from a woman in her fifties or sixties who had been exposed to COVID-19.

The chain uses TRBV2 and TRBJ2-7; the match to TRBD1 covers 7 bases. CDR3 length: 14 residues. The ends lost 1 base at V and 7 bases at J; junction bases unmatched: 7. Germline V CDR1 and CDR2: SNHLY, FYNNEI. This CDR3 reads CASSEDRGSGEQYF. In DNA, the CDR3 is TGTGCCAGCAGTGAAGACAGGGGCTCGGGGGAGCAGTACTTC.

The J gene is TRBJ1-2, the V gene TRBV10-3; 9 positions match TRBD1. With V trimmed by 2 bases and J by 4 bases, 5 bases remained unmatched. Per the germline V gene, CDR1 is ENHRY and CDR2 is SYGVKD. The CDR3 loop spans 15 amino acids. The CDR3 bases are TGTGCCATCAGTGAGGTGACAGGGGGGGCCTATGGCTACACCTTC. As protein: CAISEVTGGAYGYTF.

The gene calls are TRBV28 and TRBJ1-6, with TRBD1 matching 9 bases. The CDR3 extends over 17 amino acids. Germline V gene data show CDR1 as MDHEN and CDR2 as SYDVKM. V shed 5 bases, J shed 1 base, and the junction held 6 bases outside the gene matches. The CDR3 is CASSIQGAASYNSPLHF. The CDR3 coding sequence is TGTGCCAGCAGTATACAGGGGGCGGCATCCTATAATTCACCCCTCCACTTT.

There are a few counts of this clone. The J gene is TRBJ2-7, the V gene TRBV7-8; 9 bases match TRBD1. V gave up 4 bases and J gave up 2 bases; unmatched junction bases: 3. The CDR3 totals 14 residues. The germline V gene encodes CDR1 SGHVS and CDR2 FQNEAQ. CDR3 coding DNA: TGTGCCAGCAGCTATCGGACAGGGGCCTACGAGCAGTACTTC. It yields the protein CASSYRTGAYEQYF. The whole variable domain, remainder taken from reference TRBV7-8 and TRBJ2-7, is GAGVSQSPRYKVAKRGQDVALRCDPISGHVSLFWYQQALGQGPEFLTYFQNEAQLDKSGLPSDRFFAERPEGSVSTLKIQRTQQEDSAVYLCASSYRTGAYEQYFGPGTRLTVT.

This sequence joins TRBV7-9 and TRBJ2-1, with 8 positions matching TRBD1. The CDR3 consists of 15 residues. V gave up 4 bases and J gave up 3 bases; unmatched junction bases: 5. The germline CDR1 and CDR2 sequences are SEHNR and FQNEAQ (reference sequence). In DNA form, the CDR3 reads TGTGCCAGCAGCTCCGGACAGGGAAACTACAATGAGCAGTTCTTC. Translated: CASSSGQGNYNEQFF.

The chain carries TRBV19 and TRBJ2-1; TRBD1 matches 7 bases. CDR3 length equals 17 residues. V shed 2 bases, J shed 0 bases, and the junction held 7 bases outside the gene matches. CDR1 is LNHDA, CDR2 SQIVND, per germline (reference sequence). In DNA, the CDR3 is TGTGCCAGTAGTATACAGGGGGACGGCAGCTCCTACAATGAGCAGTTCTTC. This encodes CASSIQGDGSSYNEQFF.

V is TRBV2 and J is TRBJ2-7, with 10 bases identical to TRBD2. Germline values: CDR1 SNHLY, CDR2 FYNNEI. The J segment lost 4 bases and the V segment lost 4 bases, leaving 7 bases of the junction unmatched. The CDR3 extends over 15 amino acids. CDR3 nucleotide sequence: TGTGCCAGCAGTGGTCAGCGGGGGGGCCAGTACGAGCAGTACTTC. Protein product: CASSGQRGGQYEQYF.

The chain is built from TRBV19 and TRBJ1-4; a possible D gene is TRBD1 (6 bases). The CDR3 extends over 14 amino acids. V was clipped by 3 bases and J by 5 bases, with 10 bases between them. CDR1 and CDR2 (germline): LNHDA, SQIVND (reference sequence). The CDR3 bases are TGTGCCAGTAGTATCAGGGGACGAAATGAAAAACTGTTTTTT. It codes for CASSIRGRNEKLFF.

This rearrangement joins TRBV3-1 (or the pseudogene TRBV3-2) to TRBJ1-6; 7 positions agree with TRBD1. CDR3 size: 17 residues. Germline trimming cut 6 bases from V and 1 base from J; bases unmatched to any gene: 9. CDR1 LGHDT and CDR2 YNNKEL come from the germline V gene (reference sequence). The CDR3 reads CASSPQGVGSYNSPLHF. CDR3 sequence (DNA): TGTGCCAGCAGTCCCCAGGGGGTTGGATCCTATAATTCACCCCTCCACTTT.

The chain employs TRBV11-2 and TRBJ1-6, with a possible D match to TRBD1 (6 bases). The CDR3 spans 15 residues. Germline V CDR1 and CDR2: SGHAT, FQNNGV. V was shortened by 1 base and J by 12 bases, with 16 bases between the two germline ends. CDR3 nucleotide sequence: TGTGCCAGCAGCTTAGGGTCCTCAGGGGATGGACCCCTCCACTTT. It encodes CASSLGSSGDGPLHF.

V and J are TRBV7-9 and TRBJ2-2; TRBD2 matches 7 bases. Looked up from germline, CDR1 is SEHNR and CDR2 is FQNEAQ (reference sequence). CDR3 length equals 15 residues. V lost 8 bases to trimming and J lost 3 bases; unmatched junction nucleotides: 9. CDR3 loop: CASHDPGGYTGELFF. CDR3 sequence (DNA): TGTGCCAGCCATGACCCGGGGGGATACACCGGGGAGCTGTTTTTT. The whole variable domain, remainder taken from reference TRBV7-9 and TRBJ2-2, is DTGVSQNPRHKITKRGQNVTFRCDPISEHNRLYWYRQTLGQGPEFLTYFQNEAQLEKSRLLSDRFSAERPKGSFSTLEIQRTEQGDSAMYLCASHDPGGYTGELFFGEGSRLTVL.

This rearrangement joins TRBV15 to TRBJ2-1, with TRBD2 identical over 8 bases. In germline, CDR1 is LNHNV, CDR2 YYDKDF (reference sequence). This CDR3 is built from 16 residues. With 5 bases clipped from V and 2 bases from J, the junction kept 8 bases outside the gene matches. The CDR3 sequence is CATSLITGGAYNEQFF. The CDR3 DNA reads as TGTGCCACCAGCCTAATTACGGGGGGGGCCTACAATGAGCAGTTCTTC.

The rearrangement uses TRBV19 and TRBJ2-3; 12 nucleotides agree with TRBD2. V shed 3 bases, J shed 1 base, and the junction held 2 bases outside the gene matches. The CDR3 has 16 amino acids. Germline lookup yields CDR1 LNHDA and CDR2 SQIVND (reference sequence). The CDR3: CASSIPSGGGTDTQYF. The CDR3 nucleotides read TGTGCCAGTAGTATTCCTAGCGGGGGGGGCACAGATACGCAGTATTTT. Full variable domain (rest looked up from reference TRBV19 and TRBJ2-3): DGGITQSPKYLFRKEGQNVTLSCEQNLNHDAMYWYRQDPGQGLRLIYYSQIVNDFQKGDIAEGYSVSREKKESFPLTVTSAQKNPTAFYLCASSIPSGGGTDTQYFGPGTRLTVL.

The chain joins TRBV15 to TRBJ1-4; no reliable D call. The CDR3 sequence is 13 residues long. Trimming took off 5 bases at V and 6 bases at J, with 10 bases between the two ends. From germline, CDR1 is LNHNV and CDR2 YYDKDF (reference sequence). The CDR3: CATSGSKHEKLFF. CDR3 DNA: TGTGCCACCAGCGGTAGCAAGCATGAAAAACTGTTTTTT.

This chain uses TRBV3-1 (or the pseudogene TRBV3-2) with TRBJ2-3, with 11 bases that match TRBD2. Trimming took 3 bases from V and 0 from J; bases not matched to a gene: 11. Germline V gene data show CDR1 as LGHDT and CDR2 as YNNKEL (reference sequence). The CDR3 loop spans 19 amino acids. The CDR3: CASSHVLGTSGTSTDTQYF. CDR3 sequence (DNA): TGTGCCAGCAGCCATGTACTCGGGACTAGCGGCACAAGCACAGATACGCAGTATTTT.

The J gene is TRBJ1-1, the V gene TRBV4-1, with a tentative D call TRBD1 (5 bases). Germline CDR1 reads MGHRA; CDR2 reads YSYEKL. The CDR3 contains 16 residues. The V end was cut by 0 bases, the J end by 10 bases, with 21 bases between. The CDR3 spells CASSQDQKRDVRGAFF. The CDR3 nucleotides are TGCGCCAGCAGCCAAGATCAGAAGCGGGACGTCAGAGGAGCTTTCTTT.

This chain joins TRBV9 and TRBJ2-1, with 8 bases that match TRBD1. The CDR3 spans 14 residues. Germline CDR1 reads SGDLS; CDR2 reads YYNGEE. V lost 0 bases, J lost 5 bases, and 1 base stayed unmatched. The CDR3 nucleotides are TGTGCCAGCAGCGTAGAGGACAGGGACAATGAGCAGTTCTTC. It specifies CASSVEDRDNEQFF.

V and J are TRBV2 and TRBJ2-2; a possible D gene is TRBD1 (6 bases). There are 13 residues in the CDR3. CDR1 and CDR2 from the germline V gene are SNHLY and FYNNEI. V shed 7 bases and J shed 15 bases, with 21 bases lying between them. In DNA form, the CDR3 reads TGTGCCAGCATTGATACAGGCAGGGGCCGGGTGTTTTTT. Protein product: CASIDTGRGRVFF.

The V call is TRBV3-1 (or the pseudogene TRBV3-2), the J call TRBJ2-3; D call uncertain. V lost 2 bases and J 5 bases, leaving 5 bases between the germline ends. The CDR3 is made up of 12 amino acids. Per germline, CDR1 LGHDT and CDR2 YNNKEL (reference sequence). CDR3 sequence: CASSQIQDTQYF. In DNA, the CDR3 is TGTGCCAGCAGCCAAATCCAAGATACGCAGTATTTT.

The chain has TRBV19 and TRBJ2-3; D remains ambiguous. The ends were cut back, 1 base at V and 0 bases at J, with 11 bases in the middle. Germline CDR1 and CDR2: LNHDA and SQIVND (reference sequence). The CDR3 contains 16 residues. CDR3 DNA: TGTGCCAGTAGTATAGCCAACTCGCGGAGCACAGATACGCAGTATTTT. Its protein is CASSIANSRSTDTQYF.

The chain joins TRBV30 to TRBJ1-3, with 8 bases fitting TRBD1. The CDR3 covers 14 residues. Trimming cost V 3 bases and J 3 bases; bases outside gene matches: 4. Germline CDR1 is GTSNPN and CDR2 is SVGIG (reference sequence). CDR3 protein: CAWRDRVRGNTIYF. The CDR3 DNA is TGTGCCTGGAGGGACAGGGTCCGTGGAAACACCATATATTTT.

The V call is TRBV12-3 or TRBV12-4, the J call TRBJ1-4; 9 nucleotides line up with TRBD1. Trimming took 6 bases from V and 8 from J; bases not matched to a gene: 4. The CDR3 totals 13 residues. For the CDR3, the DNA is TGTGCCAGCAGGGCGACAGGGGGGGAAAAACTGTTTTTT. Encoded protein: CASRATGGEKLFF.

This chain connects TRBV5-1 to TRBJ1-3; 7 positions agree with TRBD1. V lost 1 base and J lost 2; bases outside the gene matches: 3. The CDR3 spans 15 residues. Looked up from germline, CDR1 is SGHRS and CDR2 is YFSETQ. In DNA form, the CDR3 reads TGCGCCAGCAGCTTGAACAGGGGCACTGGAAACACCATATATTTT. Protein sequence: CASSLNRGTGNTIYF.

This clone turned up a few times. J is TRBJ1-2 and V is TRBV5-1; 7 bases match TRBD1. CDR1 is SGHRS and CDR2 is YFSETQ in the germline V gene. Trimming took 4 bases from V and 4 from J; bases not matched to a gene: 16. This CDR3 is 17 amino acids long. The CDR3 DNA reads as TGCGCCAGCAGCCCAACCGGACCGGGACAGATCGGCTATGGCTACACCTTC. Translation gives CASSPTGPGQIGYGYTF.

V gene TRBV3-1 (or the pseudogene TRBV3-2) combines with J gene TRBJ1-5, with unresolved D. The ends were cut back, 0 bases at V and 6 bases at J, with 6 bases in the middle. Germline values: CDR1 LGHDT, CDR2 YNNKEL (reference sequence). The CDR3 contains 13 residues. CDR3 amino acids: CASSQDLSQPQHF. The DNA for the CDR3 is TGTGCCAGCAGCCAAGACTTGTCTCAGCCCCAGCATTTT.

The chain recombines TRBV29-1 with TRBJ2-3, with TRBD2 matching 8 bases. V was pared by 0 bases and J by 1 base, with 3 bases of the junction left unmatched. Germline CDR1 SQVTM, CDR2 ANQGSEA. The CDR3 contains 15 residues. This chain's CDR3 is CSVEEGRGGTDTQYF. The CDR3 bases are TGCAGCGTTGAAGAAGGGCGGGGGGGCACAGATACGCAGTATTTT.

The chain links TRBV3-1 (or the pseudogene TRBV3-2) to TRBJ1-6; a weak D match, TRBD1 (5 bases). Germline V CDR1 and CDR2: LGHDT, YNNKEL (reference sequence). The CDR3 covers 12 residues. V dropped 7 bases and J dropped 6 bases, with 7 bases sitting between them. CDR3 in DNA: TGTGCCAGCACGGGGGGTAATTCACCCCTCCACTTT. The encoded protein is CASTGGNSPLHF.

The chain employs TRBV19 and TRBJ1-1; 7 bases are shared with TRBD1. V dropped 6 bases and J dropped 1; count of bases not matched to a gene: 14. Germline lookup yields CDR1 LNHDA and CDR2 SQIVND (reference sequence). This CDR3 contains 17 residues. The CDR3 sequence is CASRPEGAISTNTEAFF. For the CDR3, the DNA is TGTGCCAGTAGACCCGAGGGGGCGATATCCACGAACACTGAAGCTTTCTTT.

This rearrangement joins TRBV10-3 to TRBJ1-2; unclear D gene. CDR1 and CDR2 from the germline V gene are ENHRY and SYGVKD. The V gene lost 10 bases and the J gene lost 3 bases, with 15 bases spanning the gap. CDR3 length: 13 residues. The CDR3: CATRPGEDYGYTF. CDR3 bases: TGTGCCACCCGACCCGGGGAAGACTATGGCTACACCTTC.

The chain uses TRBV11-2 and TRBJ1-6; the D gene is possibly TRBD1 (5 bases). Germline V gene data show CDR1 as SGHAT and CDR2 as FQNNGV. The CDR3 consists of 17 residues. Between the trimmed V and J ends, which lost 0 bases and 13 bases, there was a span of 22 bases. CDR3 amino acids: CASSLDVFSRVRAPLHF. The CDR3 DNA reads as TGTGCCAGCAGCTTAGATGTATTTTCCAGGGTTCGTGCCCCCCTCCACTTT. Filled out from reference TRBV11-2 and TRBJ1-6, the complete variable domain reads EAGVAQSPRYKIIEKRQSVAFWCNPISGHATLYWYQQILGQGPKLLIQFQNNGVVDDSQLPKDRFSAERLKGVDSTLKIQPAKLEDSAVYLCASSLDVFSRVRAPLHFGNGTRLTVT.